This T cell receptor (beta chain) was found in a study of blood T cell repertoires in COVID-19. Study details: Material from acute and convalescent COVID-19 was sourced from the United States, Italy and Spain. T cells, B-cell-depleted T cells, or PBMCs provided the cDNA or gDNA that served as material.

TCRdb's table, derived via immunoSEQ multiplex PCR, lists solely in-frame clones and lacks some. The sample yields 72,000 or so clones, roughly three quarters seen once. CDR1 is SGDLS, CDR2 YYNGEE, per germline. The CDR3 is 12 amino acids. Trimming removed 1 base from V and 7 bases from J, with 5 bases in between. Sequencing was done on a sample of peripheral blood. This chain joins TRBV9 and TRBJ2-2; D is undetermined. This TCR was sampled from a human donor in a cohort sampled during active COVID-19. CDR3 protein: CASSVSGGELFF. The DNA for the CDR3 is TGTGCCAGCAGCGTATCAGGCGGGGAGCTGTTTTTT.